The rows below give T cell receptor beta chains drawn from one sample of a study of blood T cells in healthy people across ages. TCRdb used MiXCR to reprocess the 5' RACE reads, holding one entry per CDR3 protein. The table includes around 1.7 million distinct CDR3 sequences, 28% detected once. The sample was blood. Receptors originate from a woman between 25 and 40 years old in good health. Both conserved end residues are part of each CDR3. A D gene is named only where the DNA matches it firmly. Size values are once, few and many counts, or a class for expanded clones, and some rows have none.

d_call,clone_size,j_call,v_call,cdr3_aa,cdr3_nt
-,-,TRBJ1-6,TRBV11-2,CASSLVRYSPLHF,TGTGCCAGCAGCTTAGTGCGGTATTCACCCCTCCACTTT
TRBD1,few,TRBJ1-2,TRBV2,CASGQVVPYGYTF,TGTGCCAGCGGACAGGTTGTGCCCTATGGCTACACCTTC
-,-,TRBJ2-3,TRBV5-6,CASSCTGAYTDTQYF,TGTGCCAGCAGCTGCACGGGGGCCTACACAGATACGCAGTATTTT
TRBD1,few,TRBJ1-4,TRBV10-3,CAIRGQENEKLFF,TGTGCCATCAGGGGACAGGAAAATGAAAAACTGTTTTTT
-,-,TRBJ2-5,TRBV20-1,CSARDMGGFRGTQYF,TGCAGTGCTAGAGATATGGGGGGCTTTCGAGGGACCCAGTACTTC
TRBD2,many,TRBJ2-1,TRBV12-3/TRBV12-4,CASSSLLAGGPNEQFF,TGTGCCAGCAGCTCCCTCCTAGCGGGGGGGCCCAATGAGCAGTTCTTC
-,many,TRBJ2-7,TRBV12-3/TRBV12-4,CASSLDRVSYEQYF,TGTGCCAGCAGTTTAGACAGGGTATCCTACGAGCAGTACTTC
TRBD1,-,TRBJ2-7,TRBV20-1,CSARDPDRAYEQYF,TGCAGTGCTAGAGATCCTGACAGGGCGTACGAGCAGTACTTC
TRBD1,many,TRBJ2-5,TRBV5-1,CASSLGRGLEETQYF,TGCGCCAGCAGCTTGGGCAGGGGGCTTGAAGAGACCCAGTACTTC
-,-,TRBJ1-5,TRBV5-1,CAGSYGANQPQHF,TGCGCCGGCAGCTATGGAGCCAATCAGCCCCAGCATTTT
-,few,TRBJ2-7,TRBV28,CASSPWDGAYEQYF,TGTGCCAGCAGTCCCTGGGACGGCGCCTACGAGCAGTACTTC
-,few,TRBJ1-5,TRBV10-2,CASSESRVGNQPQHF,TGCGCCAGCAGTGAGTCGAGGGTTGGCAATCAGCCCCAGCATTTT
TRBD2,-,TRBJ2-7,TRBV7-2,CASRGLAGVKNEQYF,TGTGCCAGCAGGGGACTAGCGGGAGTCAAGAACGAGCAGTACTTC
-,few,TRBJ1-5,TRBV6-1,CASSSEGSDGNQPQHF,TGTGCCAGCAGCTCGGAGGGTTCAGACGGCAATCAGCCCCAGCATTTT
-,-,TRBJ2-5,TRBV30,CALTGRETQYF,TGTGCCCTAACTGGAAGGGAGACCCAGTACTTC
TRBD1,-,TRBJ2-3,TRBV28,CVSGQGVSDTQYF,TGTGTCAGCGGACAGGGAGTATCAGATACGCAGTATTTT
-,few,TRBJ2-1,TRBV7-9,CASSSRTGSRRGNEQFF,TGTGCCAGCAGCTCCCGGACCGGGTCCCGACGGGGTAATGAGCAGTTCTTC
TRBD1,once,TRBJ2-1,TRBV5-1,CASSNSKGGWDNGQFF,TGCGCCAGCAGCAATTCAAAAGGGGGCTGGGACAATGGGCAGTTCTTC
-,once,TRBJ2-3,TRBV9,CASSAIEADTQYF,TGTGCCAGCAGCGCCATCGAGGCAGATACGCAGTATTTT
-,-,TRBJ2-5,TRBV5-1,CASSLGARGEGETQYF,TGCGCCAGCAGCTTGGGGGCCAGGGGCGAAGGAGAGACCCAGTACTTC
TRBD2,few,TRBJ2-7,TRBV20-1,CSARLAGSEQYF,TGCAGTGCTAGACTAGCGGGAAGCGAGCAGTACTTC
-,-,TRBJ1-1,TRBV20-1,CSEFGSLNTEAFF,TGCAGTGAATTTGGATCGTTGAACACTGAAGCTTTCTTT
TRBD1,few,TRBJ2-7,TRBV7-9,CASSRTGGKDEQYF,TGTGCCAGCAGCCGGACAGGGGGCAAGGACGAGCAGTACTTC
-,many,TRBJ2-7,TRBV7-9,CASSLPYYEQYF,TGTGCCAGCAGCCTACCCTACTACGAGCAGTACTTC
-,-,TRBJ1-1,TRBV12-3/TRBV12-4,CASSFGVGHTEAFF,TGTGCCAGCAGTTTCGGGGTGGGTCACACTGAAGCTTTCTTT
TRBD1,few,TRBJ2-1,TRBV7-9,CASSPRDRGAGHNEQFF,TGTGCCAGCAGCCCCCGGGACAGGGGGGCTGGGCACAATGAGCAGTTCTTC
TRBD2,few,TRBJ2-7,TRBV7-2,CASSLVASGGYSYEQYF,TGTGCCAGCAGCTTAGTCGCTAGCGGGGGCTACTCCTACGAGCAGTACTTC
-,-,TRBJ2-3,TRBV6-6,CASAAGPATQYF,TGTGCCAGCGCCGCCGGGCCGGCGACGCAGTATTTT
-,-,TRBJ1-1,TRBV25-1,CASSHPFTEAFF,TGTGCCAGCAGTCACCCCTTCACTGAAGCTTTCTTT
-,few,TRBJ1-1,TRBV4-1,CASSRAGSENTEAFF,TGCGCCAGCAGCCGAGCTGGCAGCGAGAACACTGAAGCTTTCTTT
TRBD1,many,TRBJ1-2,TRBV20-1,CSARVQGADGYTF,TGCAGTGCTAGAGTTCAGGGGGCTGACGGCTACACCTTC
-,many,TRBJ2-5,TRBV7-8,CASSLTAAQETQYF,TGTGCCAGCAGCCTGACAGCCGCCCAAGAGACCCAGTACTTC
-,-,TRBJ1-5,TRBV29-1,CSVDQRILQPQHF,TGCAGCGTTGACCAGCGGATACTTCAGCCCCAGCATTTT
-,few,TRBJ2-5,TRBV5-5,CASSSGPPTMETQYF,TGTGCCAGCAGCTCGGGACCCCCGACAATGGAGACCCAGTACTTC
-,-,TRBJ2-5,TRBV19,CASRIFGEETQYF,TGTGCCAGTAGAATCTTCGGGGAAGAGACCCAGTACTTC
-,-,TRBJ1-5,TRBV24-1,CATSSHGSNQPQHF,TGTGCCACCAGTTCCCACGGGAGCAATCAGCCCCAGCATTTT
-,many,TRBJ2-3,TRBV7-3,CASSLMGPDTQYF,TGTGCCAGCAGCTTAATGGGGCCAGATACGCAGTATTTT
-,-,TRBJ2-1,TRBV12-5,CASGLRKGPNEQFF,TGTGCTAGTGGTTTGAGGAAAGGCCCCAATGAGCAGTTCTTC
TRBD2,few,TRBJ2-2,TRBV7-2,CASSSSGGSTGELFF,TGTGCCAGCAGCTCCAGCGGGGGGTCGACCGGGGAGCTGTTTTTT
TRBD1,-,TRBJ1-2,TRBV10-3,CAIRPGGTNYGYTF,TGTGCCATCAGGCCAGGGGGCACAAACTATGGCTACACCTTC
TRBD1,-,TRBJ1-2,TRBV29-1,CSFRETGGHGYTF,TGCAGCTTTCGAGAGACAGGGGGCCATGGCTACACCTTC